These T cell receptor beta chains were read from a single sample in a study of T cell repertoires in aging, cancer and after chemotherapy. TCRdb re-analysed the multiplex PCR reads in MiXCR, keeping a single row per CDR3 protein. The data hold approximately 6,100 distinct CDR3 sequences, with roughly 25% observed a single time. The sequenced material came from blood. The origin of the receptors is a human donor in good health. Both conserved end residues are part of each CDR3. The order of the fields is D gene, V gene, clone size, J gene, CDR3 protein, CDR3 DNA. The D gene is left open where the match is weak. Only part of the rows carry a size: once, few, many, or a class if the clone is expanded.

d_call: TRBD1
v_call: TRBV27
clone_size: medium-sized
j_call: TRBJ2-2
cdr3_aa: CASSFPQGTDTGELFF
cdr3_nt: TGTGCCAGCAGTTTTCCACAGGGGACGGACACCGGGGAGCTGTTTTTT

d_call: TRBD2
v_call: TRBV10-3
clone_size: few
j_call: TRBJ2-1
cdr3_aa: CAVKRNLAAASSYNEQFF
cdr3_nt: TGTGCCGTCAAACGAAACCTAGCGGCCGCAAGCTCCTACAATGAGCAGTTCTTC

d_call: TRBD1
v_call: TRBV2
clone_size: few
j_call: TRBJ1-2
cdr3_aa: CASCDRQGSYGYTF
cdr3_nt: TGTGCCAGCTGCGACCGACAGGGGAGCTATGGCTACACCTTC

d_call: -
v_call: TRBV6-5
clone_size: medium-sized
j_call: TRBJ2-5
cdr3_aa: CASSYSASIRETQYF
cdr3_nt: TGTGCCAGCAGTTACTCGGCCAGCATCCGGGAGACCCAGTACTTC

d_call: -
v_call: TRBV19
clone_size: medium-sized
j_call: TRBJ1-4
cdr3_aa: CASSIEGLGNEKLFF
cdr3_nt: TGTGCCAGTAGTATAGAGGGACTGGGCAATGAAAAACTGTTTTTT

d_call: TRBD1
v_call: TRBV9
clone_size: few
j_call: TRBJ1-2
cdr3_aa: CASSHKSTGAPNYGYTF
cdr3_nt: TGTGCCAGCAGCCACAAGTCCACAGGGGCTCCTAACTATGGCTACACCTTC

d_call: -
v_call: TRBV7-9
clone_size: -
j_call: TRBJ2-3
cdr3_aa: CASSFRGRDTDTQYF
cdr3_nt: TGTGCCAGCAGCTTTCGGGGGAGAGACACAGATACGCAGTATTTT

d_call: -
v_call: TRBV19
clone_size: medium-sized
j_call: TRBJ1-1
cdr3_aa: CASSIDGLTEAFF
cdr3_nt: TGTGCCAGTAGTATAGATGGCTTGACTGAAGCTTTCTTT

d_call: -
v_call: TRBV5-1
clone_size: many
j_call: TRBJ1-3
cdr3_aa: CASSLAPDNGNTIYF
cdr3_nt: TGCGCCAGCAGCTTGGCCCCTGACAATGGAAACACCATATATTTT

d_call: TRBD1
v_call: TRBV25-1
clone_size: few
j_call: TRBJ1-1
cdr3_aa: CASSERQGADTEAFF
cdr3_nt: TGTGCCAGCAGTGAACGTCAGGGGGCAGACACTGAAGCTTTCTTT

d_call: -
v_call: TRBV9
clone_size: -
j_call: TRBJ1-2
cdr3_aa: CASSARPGGDNYGYTF
cdr3_nt: TGTGCCAGCAGCGCCAGACCCGGGGGAGATAACTATGGCTACACCTTC

d_call: TRBD1
v_call: TRBV18
clone_size: -
j_call: TRBJ1-1
cdr3_aa: CASSPTTGGTEAFF
cdr3_nt: TGTGCCAGCTCACCTACGACAGGGGGCACTGAAGCTTTCTTT

d_call: -
v_call: TRBV12-3/TRBV12-4
clone_size: medium-sized
j_call: TRBJ2-1
cdr3_aa: CASSFGREQFF
cdr3_nt: TGTGCCAGCAGTTTCGGGCGTGAGCAGTTCTTC

d_call: TRBD2
v_call: TRBV5-1
clone_size: -
j_call: TRBJ2-3
cdr3_aa: CASSLAGTSGGIYGTQYF
cdr3_nt: TGCGCCAGCAGCTTGGCCGGGACTAGCGGGGGGATTTACGGTACGCAGTATTTT

d_call: -
v_call: TRBV19
clone_size: medium-sized
j_call: TRBJ1-5
cdr3_aa: CASSSRGGNQPQHF
cdr3_nt: TGTGCCAGTAGTTCCCGGGGGGGGAATCAGCCCCAGCATTTT

d_call: -
v_call: TRBV6-6
clone_size: -
j_call: TRBJ2-3
cdr3_aa: CASSAGWTDTQYF
cdr3_nt: TGTGCCAGCAGCGCAGGGTGGACAGATACGCAGTATTTT

d_call: TRBD1
v_call: TRBV12-3/TRBV12-4
clone_size: -
j_call: TRBJ2-3
cdr3_aa: CASSRDRYTDTQYF
cdr3_nt: TGTGCCAGCAGTAGGGACAGGTATACAGATACGCAGTATTTT

d_call: -
v_call: TRBV6-6
clone_size: medium-sized
j_call: TRBJ1-2
cdr3_aa: CASRRGEGVGYTF
cdr3_nt: TGTGCCAGCAGAAGGGGAGAAGGGGTTGGCTACACCTTC

d_call: -
v_call: TRBV5-1
clone_size: few
j_call: TRBJ1-5
cdr3_aa: CASSVDPYSNQPQHF
cdr3_nt: TGCGCCAGCAGCGTGGACCCTTATAGCAATCAGCCCCAGCATTTT

d_call: -
v_call: TRBV12-3/TRBV12-4
clone_size: many
j_call: TRBJ2-1
cdr3_aa: CASSSHPDRSSYNEQFF
cdr3_nt: TGTGCCAGCAGTTCCCACCCTGACCGAAGCTCCTACAATGAGCAGTTCTTC

d_call: TRBD2
v_call: TRBV20-1
clone_size: few
j_call: TRBJ2-3
cdr3_aa: CSAGRAGGRTDTQYF
cdr3_nt: TGCAGTGCGGGCAGAGCGGGGGGGAGGACAGATACGCAGTATTTT

d_call: -
v_call: TRBV7-3
clone_size: medium-sized
j_call: TRBJ2-1
cdr3_aa: CASRLSPGTHPEQFF
cdr3_nt: TGTGCCAGCAGGCTTTCGCCTGGGACCCATCCGGAGCAGTTCTTC

d_call: -
v_call: TRBV20-1
clone_size: -
j_call: TRBJ2-3
cdr3_aa: CSAPYTQYF
cdr3_nt: TGCAGTGCCCCGTATACGCAGTATTTT

d_call: -
v_call: TRBV7-2
clone_size: medium-sized
j_call: TRBJ1-1
cdr3_aa: CASSPDLNTEAFF
cdr3_nt: TGTGCCAGCAGCCCGGACCTGAACACTGAAGCTTTCTTT

d_call: -
v_call: TRBV7-3
clone_size: medium-sized
j_call: TRBJ2-3
cdr3_aa: CASSLKRAADTQYF
cdr3_nt: TGTGCCAGCAGCTTAAAAAGGGCGGCGGATACGCAGTATTTT

d_call: -
v_call: TRBV6-6
clone_size: medium-sized
j_call: TRBJ1-2
cdr3_aa: CASKGRDYGYTF
cdr3_nt: TGTGCCAGCAAGGGGAGGGACTATGGCTACACCTTC

d_call: TRBD2
v_call: TRBV27
clone_size: medium-sized
j_call: TRBJ2-2
cdr3_aa: CASSTARLAANTGELFF
cdr3_nt: TGTGCCAGCTCAACGGCCCGACTAGCGGCGAACACCGGGGAGCTGTTTTTT

d_call: TRBD2
v_call: TRBV6-6
clone_size: many
j_call: TRBJ2-3
cdr3_aa: CASRREGRRNTQYF
cdr3_nt: TGTGCCAGCCGCCGGGAGGGCCGTCGGAATACGCAGTATTTT

d_call: -
v_call: TRBV7-2
clone_size: medium-sized
j_call: TRBJ2-1
cdr3_aa: CASSLVARRDNEQFF
cdr3_nt: TGTGCCAGCAGCTTAGTGGCTCGCAGGGACAATGAGCAGTTCTTC

d_call: TRBD1
v_call: TRBV11-1
clone_size: medium-sized
j_call: TRBJ1-1
cdr3_aa: CASSPGQGRNTEAFF
cdr3_nt: TGTGCCAGCAGCCCCGGACAGGGTCGGAACACTGAAGCTTTCTTT

d_call: TRBD2
v_call: TRBV6-1
clone_size: medium-sized
j_call: TRBJ2-1
cdr3_aa: CASSVKWGLAGGEQFF
cdr3_nt: TGTGCCAGCAGTGTAAAATGGGGACTAGCGGGAGGTGAGCAGTTCTTC

d_call: TRBD1
v_call: TRBV19
clone_size: medium-sized
j_call: TRBJ1-2
cdr3_aa: CASSIDGDRGRGYTF
cdr3_nt: TGTGCCAGTAGTATAGACGGGGACAGGGGGCGCGGCTACACCTTC

d_call: -
v_call: TRBV14
clone_size: -
j_call: TRBJ2-3
cdr3_aa: CASSQVGERDTQYF
cdr3_nt: TGTGCCAGCAGCCAGGTCGGGGAGAGGGATACGCAGTATTTT

d_call: TRBD1
v_call: TRBV9
clone_size: -
j_call: TRBJ1-5
cdr3_aa: CASSANTGDVQPQHF
cdr3_nt: TGTGCCAGCAGCGCAAACACAGGGGATGTTCAGCCCCAGCATTTT

d_call: TRBD2
v_call: TRBV11-2
clone_size: -
j_call: TRBJ2-1
cdr3_aa: CASSLAGADEQFF
cdr3_nt: TGTGCCAGCAGCCTAGCGGGAGCGGATGAGCAGTTCTTC

d_call: -
v_call: TRBV11-2
clone_size: medium-sized
j_call: TRBJ1-3
cdr3_aa: CASSPIGSSGNTIYF
cdr3_nt: TGTGCCAGCAGCCCGATCGGGAGCTCTGGAAACACCATATATTTT

d_call: -
v_call: TRBV6-1
clone_size: medium-sized
j_call: TRBJ1-3
cdr3_aa: CASSQVISGNTIYF
cdr3_nt: TGTGCCAGCAGCCAGGTCATCTCTGGAAACACCATATATTTT

d_call: TRBD2
v_call: TRBV19
clone_size: medium-sized
j_call: TRBJ2-3
cdr3_aa: CASSIGTSGSTDTQYF
cdr3_nt: TGTGCCAGTAGTATCGGGACTAGCGGGAGCACAGATACGCAGTATTTT

d_call: -
v_call: TRBV5-1
clone_size: -
j_call: TRBJ1-2
cdr3_aa: CASTYKGGDGYTF
cdr3_nt: TGCGCCAGCACCTATAAAGGGGGAGATGGCTACACCTTC

d_call: -
v_call: TRBV6-6
clone_size: few
j_call: TRBJ2-3
cdr3_aa: CASKPGHTDTQYF
cdr3_nt: TGTGCCAGCAAACCGGGACACACAGATACGCAGTATTTT

d_call: TRBD1
v_call: TRBV7-9
clone_size: medium-sized
j_call: TRBJ1-3
cdr3_aa: CASSFGSGRGRGNTIYF
cdr3_nt: TGTGCCAGCAGCTTCGGGTCCGGCAGGGGGCGAGGAAACACCATATATTTT

d_call: -
v_call: TRBV7-9
clone_size: medium-sized
j_call: TRBJ1-2
cdr3_aa: CASKALQQGRNYGYTF
cdr3_nt: TGTGCCAGCAAGGCTCTACAGCAGGGCCGTAACTATGGCTACACCTTC

d_call: -
v_call: TRBV6-4
clone_size: -
j_call: TRBJ2-3
cdr3_aa: CASSPLGGIGTDTQYF
cdr3_nt: TGTGCCAGCAGTCCCCTAGGGGGTATCGGCACAGATACGCAGTATTTT

d_call: -
v_call: TRBV27
clone_size: medium-sized
j_call: TRBJ2-3
cdr3_aa: CASSLSSSGTDTQYF
cdr3_nt: TGTGCCAGCAGTTTATCGAGTAGCGGCACAGATACGCAGTATTTT

d_call: -
v_call: TRBV7-6
clone_size: medium-sized
j_call: TRBJ1-3
cdr3_aa: CASSLRETEGTIYF
cdr3_nt: TGTGCCAGCAGCCTCCGGGAGACGGAAGGCACCATATATTTT

d_call: TRBD1
v_call: TRBV10-3
clone_size: many
j_call: TRBJ1-1
cdr3_aa: CAISDRARDTEAFF
cdr3_nt: TGTGCCATCAGCGACAGGGCTCGGGACACTGAAGCTTTCTTT

d_call: -
v_call: TRBV6-1
clone_size: medium-sized
j_call: TRBJ2-1
cdr3_aa: CASSIGRVNEQFF
cdr3_nt: TGTGCCAGTTCGATCGGCCGGGTAAATGAGCAGTTCTTC

d_call: TRBD1
v_call: TRBV24-1
clone_size: -
j_call: TRBJ2-3
cdr3_aa: CATSDFSGGATDTQYF
cdr3_nt: TGTGCCACCAGTGATTTTTCAGGGGGCGCCACAGATACGCAGTATTTT

d_call: -
v_call: TRBV29-1
clone_size: medium-sized
j_call: TRBJ2-5
cdr3_aa: CSVGLDSAPGTQYF
cdr3_nt: TGCAGCGTTGGTTTGGACAGCGCTCCGGGGACCCAGTACTTC

d_call: TRBD1
v_call: TRBV6-2/TRBV6-3
clone_size: many
j_call: TRBJ1-5
cdr3_aa: CASSREVRTGTFGGQPQHF
cdr3_nt: TGTGCCAGCAGTCGGGAGGTTCGGACAGGGACGTTTGGTGGACAGCCCCAGCATTTT

d_call: TRBD1
v_call: TRBV5-4
clone_size: medium-sized
j_call: TRBJ1-2
cdr3_aa: CASSPRTGLNYGYTF
cdr3_nt: TGTGCCAGCAGCCCCAGGACAGGGCTTAACTATGGCTACACCTTC

d_call: -
v_call: TRBV6-5
clone_size: medium-sized
j_call: TRBJ1-2
cdr3_aa: CASREANYGYTF
cdr3_nt: TGTGCCAGCAGGGAAGCTAACTATGGCTACACCTTC

d_call: -
v_call: TRBV5-5
clone_size: medium-sized
j_call: TRBJ1-2
cdr3_aa: CASSPDSPNYGYTF
cdr3_nt: TGTGCCAGCAGCCCGGACAGTCCCAACTATGGCTACACCTTC

d_call: -
v_call: TRBV4-1
clone_size: -
j_call: TRBJ2-1
cdr3_aa: CASSQDETYNEQFF
cdr3_nt: TGCGCCAGCAGCCAAGATGAGACTTACAATGAGCAGTTCTTC

d_call: -
v_call: TRBV5-1
clone_size: -
j_call: TRBJ2-3
cdr3_aa: CASSSDVGGISTDTQYF
cdr3_nt: TGCGCCAGCAGCTCCGACGTAGGAGGGATCAGCACAGATACGCAGTATTTT

d_call: -
v_call: TRBV4-3
clone_size: medium-sized
j_call: TRBJ1-1
cdr3_aa: CASSQTGTVNTEAFF
cdr3_nt: TGCGCCAGCAGCCAAACTGGGACTGTTAACACTGAAGCTTTCTTT

d_call: TRBD2
v_call: TRBV10-3
clone_size: few
j_call: TRBJ2-1
cdr3_aa: CASSLAGGPNEQFF
cdr3_nt: TGTGCCTCCTCACTAGCGGGAGGGCCTAATGAGCAGTTCTTC